This T cell receptor beta chain stems from a study of T cells in Graves' hyperthyroidism and ophthalmopathy. This clonotype has at least ten counts. The TCR beta CDR3 regions underwent amplification using RNA transcripts as the source. HTBI primers were the set used in a first-round RT-PCR of the TCR CDR3. TCRdb passed the multiplex PCR reads through MiXCR, listing each CDR3 protein once. Of about 250,000 distinct CDR3 sequences in the sample, roughly 15% were seen once. The CDR3 covers 19 residues. J lost 4 bases, V lost 4 bases, and 16 bases had no gene match. CDR1 is MGHDK and CDR2 is SYGVNS in the germline V gene.

J is TRBJ1-1 and V is TRBV25-1; 12 nucleotides match TRBD1. The source of this sequence is a woman between 50 and 59 years old with Graves' hyperthyroidism that later progressed to Graves' ophthalmopathy. Sequenced input: blood. For the CDR3, the DNA is TGTGCCAGCAGTGGAGTAATACCGGGGACAGGGGGCATCGGCACTGAAGCTTTCTTT. The encoded protein is CASSGVIPGTGGIGTEAFF.